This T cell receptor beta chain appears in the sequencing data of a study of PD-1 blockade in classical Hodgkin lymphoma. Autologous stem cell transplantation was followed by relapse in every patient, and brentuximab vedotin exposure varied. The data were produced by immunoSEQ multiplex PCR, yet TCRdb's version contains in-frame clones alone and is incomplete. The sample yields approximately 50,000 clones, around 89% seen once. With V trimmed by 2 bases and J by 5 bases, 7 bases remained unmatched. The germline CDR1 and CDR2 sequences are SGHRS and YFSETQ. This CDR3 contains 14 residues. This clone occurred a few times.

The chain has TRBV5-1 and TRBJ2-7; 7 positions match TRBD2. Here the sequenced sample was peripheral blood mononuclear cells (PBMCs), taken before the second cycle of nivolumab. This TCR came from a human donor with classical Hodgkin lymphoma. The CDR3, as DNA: TGCGCCAGCAGCTTCACAAGCGGGGCCGACGAGCAGTACTTC. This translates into CASSFTSGADEQYF.